This entry is about one T cell receptor (beta chain). What it binds is not known. The CDR3 length is 12 residues. CDR1 and CDR2 (germline): SGHDT, YYEEEE. The sample comes from a study of T cells expressing NK-cell markers. For the study at large: One of eight sequenced donors was HCMV-seronegative; the other seven were seropositive.

Study-level points and caveats: Dominant NKG2C+ clonotype frequencies of about 1.0-7.5% of CD8+ T cells were measured in 5 or 6 donors.

It was by 5'RACE template switching with UMIs that TCR beta cDNA was made. TCRdb re-called the 5' RACE reads and catalogs CDR3 proteins one per entry, DNA excluded. The sample's table shows about 260,000 distinct CDR3 sequences. Source material: blood T cells: a sorted CD56 or NKG2C T cell subset, CD4+ or CD8+ T cells, or bulk PBMC T cells (not recorded which). The chain carries TRBV5-6 and TRBJ1-2; TCRdb lists TRBD1, though no DNA is available to test this call. The clonotype originates from a woman between 18 and 75 years old in good health. Here the CDR3 reads CASRGTGGHYTF.